This is a list of T cell receptor beta chains from one sample in a study of vaccination effects on CD4 cells after COVID-19. Produced via immunoSEQ multiplex PCR; TCRdb's table is partial and in-frame only. Of tens of thousands of clones listed, 76% were seen once; the top ten hold about 5%. These receptors have no identified antigens. The sequences come from CD4+ T cells from PBMCs cultured with HIV peptides, collected before COVID-19 vaccination. Every receptor here comes from a human donor who had a prior SARS-CoV-2 infection. Each CDR3 is given without its conserved first and last residue. A D gene is named only where the DNA matches it firmly.

len	v_gene	j_gene	d_gene	CDR3aa
13	TRBV11-3	TRBJ2-3	NA	ASSPGRGSTDTQY
10	TRBV2	TRBJ1-1	NA	ASTERTHEAF
14	TRBV18	TRBJ1-2	TRBD1	ASSPDGTGPYYGYT
11	TRBV15	TRBJ2-7	TRBD2	ATSRAGVYEQY
13	TRBV11-3	TRBJ2-1	NA	ASSQDGGRGNEQF
13	TRBV2	TRBJ2-3	NA	ASSALLYSTDTQY
16	TRBV4-1	TRBJ1-2	NA	ASGEGGRGRVKYHGYT
13	TRBV6-5	TRBJ1-4	NA	ASRDSLRANEKLF
14	TRBV6-6	TRBJ1-4	NA	ASSYRVGGEGEKLF
12	TRBV7-2	TRBJ1-1	TRBD1	ASSSQGASPEAF
12	TRBV11-3	TRBJ2-2	NA	ASSLGAGSGELF
15	TRBV6-2/TRBV6-3	TRBJ2-1	NA	ASSSLGPILASNEQF
11	TRBV7-9	TRBJ1-1	NA	ASSLQGNTEAF
13	TRBV18	TRBJ2-5	NA	ASSPPLYRTETQY
13	TRBV4-1	TRBJ1-1	NA	ASSQGTGLYTEAF
12	TRBV5-6	TRBJ2-1	TRBD2	ASSEPGTTNEQF
11	TRBV3-1/TRBV3-2	TRBJ2-3	NA	ASSQVIRDTQY
15	TRBV9	TRBJ1-1	NA	ASSVVGGRIGNTEAF
12	TRBV3-1/TRBV3-2	TRBJ1-1	NA	ASSRDLRGTEAF
9	TRBV6-6	TRBJ2-3	NA	ASRVTDTQY
14	TRBV4-1	TRBJ2-7	TRBD2	ASSQASGGYSYEQY
14	TRBV9	TRBJ2-3	NA	ASSVGPGPSTDTQY
13	TRBV5-6	TRBJ2-3	TRBD2	ASSLVAGGTDTQY